A single sample is the source of the 31 T cell receptor beta chains below, sequenced in a study of cytomegalovirus exposure and HLA in healthy donors. The PCR used 60 Vbeta and 13 Jbeta primers. Libraries were prepared by immunoSEQ multiplex PCR; TCRdb keeps only in-frame clonotypes and omits some of them. This table has 170,000 or so clones, 80% appearing once. Sequencing was carried out using PBMCs. The receptor set was obtained from a boy under 18 in good health and CMV-seronegative.

This clone was detected only once. V and J are TRBV2 and TRBJ1-2; D gene ambiguous. CDR3 size: 17 residues. CDR1 is SNHLY, CDR2 FYNNEI, per germline. V was cut by 2 bases and J by 1 base, with 17 bases left in between. The CDR3 DNA reads as TGTGCCAGCAGTGAACTAGATCTACTAGCCGTTAACTATGGCTACACCTTC. Its protein is CASSELDLLAVNYGYTF.

This rearrangement joins TRBV4-2 to TRBJ2-1, with D perhaps TRBD2 (6 bases). The germline V gene has CDR1 LGHNA and CDR2 YNFKEQ. The CDR3 has 18 residues. With 4 bases removed from V and 1 base from J, the gap between germline ends came to 20 bases. The DNA for the CDR3 is TGTGCCAGCAGCCTCCTCCCCTCGGAGGGTTTATCCTACAATGAGCAGTTCTTC. Translation gives CASSLLPSEGLSYNEQFF.

The CDR3 DNA is TGCAGTGCCCGACTAGACTACGAGCAGTACTTC. Translating gives CSARLDYEQYF. This chain uses TRBV20-1 with TRBJ2-7; D may be TRBD2 (6 bases). From germline, CDR1 is DFQATT and CDR2 SNEGSKA (reference sequence). The CDR3 runs 11 residues. Between the trimmed V and J ends, which lost 6 bases and 3 bases, there was a span of 9 bases.

The rearrangement joins TRBV4-2 to TRBJ2-2; 9 bases match TRBD2. V lost 6 bases to trimming and J lost 7 bases; unmatched junction nucleotides: 15. The length of the CDR3 is 17 residues. The germline V gene encodes CDR1 LGHNA and CDR2 YNFKEQ. CDR3 nucleotides: TGTGCCAGCAGACAGGGGCTAGCGGGGCCACGGGGCGGGGAGCTGTTTTTT. The encoded protein is CASRQGLAGPRGGELFF.

This clone was seen a single time. The chain joins TRBV5-1 to TRBJ2-5; a possible D gene is TRBD2 (7 bases). The CDR3 sequence is 14 residues long. V was pared by 7 bases and J by 1 base, with 14 bases between. Germline CDR1 and CDR2: SGHRS and YFSETQ. Here the CDR3 reads CASSFAGAQETQYF. Here the CDR3 DNA reads TGCGCCAGCTCGTTTGCGGGGGCCCAAGAGACCCAGTACTTC.

The chain combines TRBV12-5 with TRBJ1-3; a weak D match, TRBD1 (5 bases). The CDR3 totals 15 residues. Trimming left V 6 bases short and J 2 bases short, with 14 bases between. Per the germline V gene, CDR1 is LGHNT and CDR2 is FRNRAP. This chain's CDR3 is CASGSGQNTGNTIYF. In DNA form, the CDR3 reads TGTGCTAGTGGCTCAGGGCAAAACACTGGAAACACCATATATTTT.

This chain uses TRBV9 with TRBJ1-1; D unclear. The V gene's germline CDR1 is SGDLS and CDR2 YYNGEE. There are 14 residues in the CDR3. V was pared by 3 bases and J by 0 bases, with 9 bases between. The CDR3 bases are TGTGCCAGCAGCGCTGACATACTGAACACTGAAGCTTTCTTT. It is translated as CASSADILNTEAFF.

The chain recombines TRBV5-1 with TRBJ2-1; tentative D call: TRBD1 (6 bases). There are 17 residues in the CDR3. Germline-derived CDR1 and CDR2 are SGHRS and YFSETQ. The V end lost 7 bases, the J end lost 0 bases, and 20 bases lay between the germline ends. CDR3 nucleotide sequence: TGCGCCAGCGCCCTAACGGACAGTCAAAGCTCCTACAATGAGCAGTTCTTC. Translated: CASALTDSQSSYNEQFF.

This rearrangement joins TRBV6-6 to TRBJ2-5; 7 bases align to TRBD2. The CDR3 spans 15 residues. Losses at the gene ends were 6 bases for V and 1 base for J; bases not matched to a gene: 8. Germline values: CDR1 MNHNY, CDR2 SVGAGI (reference sequence). This chain's CDR3 is CASRHPLAAQETQYF. Written as DNA, the CDR3 is TGTGCCAGCAGACACCCGCTAGCGGCCCAAGAGACCCAGTACTTC.

The V call is TRBV5-1, the J call TRBJ1-3; unclear D gene. V was trimmed by 0 bases and J by 0 bases, leaving 4 bases between them. Germline-derived CDR1 and CDR2 are SGHRS and YFSETQ. This CDR3 spans 14 amino acids. CDR3 region: CASSLDTSGNTIYF. The CDR3 region has the DNA TGCGCCAGCAGCTTGGACACCTCTGGAAACACCATATATTTT.

This chain uses TRBV12-5 with TRBJ1-2, with 9 bases that match TRBD1. J lost 1 base, V lost 0 bases, and 3 bases had no gene match. Germline CDR1 is LGHNT and CDR2 is FRNRAP. The CDR3 extends over 16 amino acids. The CDR3 nucleotides are TGTGCTAGTGGTTTGGTACGACAGGGGGTTAACTATGGCTACACCTTC. Protein product: CASGLVRQGVNYGYTF.

J is TRBJ2-5 and V is TRBV5-1, with D possibly TRBD1 on 6 matching bases. This CDR3 contains 15 residues. Germline CDR1 reads SGHRS; CDR2 reads YFSETQ. V lost 4 bases and J lost 1, with 14 bases in between. CDR3 in amino acids: CASSPRTESQETQYF. The CDR3 DNA is TGCGCCAGCAGCCCAAGGACAGAATCCCAAGAGACCCAGTACTTC.

The chain combines TRBV27 with TRBJ2-1; 9 bases are a match to TRBD1. Germline V gene sequence: CDR1 MNHEY, CDR2 SMNVEV (reference sequence). This CDR3 region has 15 residues. With V trimmed by 5 bases and J by 6 bases, 8 bases remained unmatched. CDR3 DNA: TGTGCCAGCAGTCTCCCCGGGACAGGGCTCAATGAGCAGTTCTTC. Translating it yields CASSLPGTGLNEQFF.

The count of this clone is one. V gene TRBV7-3 combines with J gene TRBJ2-1; tentatively, D is TRBD2 (7 bases). The germline V gene encodes CDR1 SGHTA and CDR2 FQGTGA. Trimming shortened V by 3 bases and J by 8 bases, and 20 bases separated the two germline ends. The CDR3 is 16 residues long. As DNA, the CDR3 is TGTGCCAGCAGCTTCACGGCCTCCGGGGGGCGCTATGAGCAGTTCTTC. This sequence encodes CASSFTASGGRYEQFF.

The V gene is TRBV6-5, the J gene TRBJ1-2; 8 nucleotides agree with TRBD1. The CDR3 extends over 14 amino acids. Germline V lookup: CDR1 MNHEY, CDR2 SVGAGI. Trimming at V came to 5 bases and at J to 2 bases, leaving 4 bases not matched to a gene. The CDR3: CASSLWTGNYGYTF. CDR3 bases: TGTGCCAGCAGTCTTTGGACAGGGAACTATGGCTACACCTTC.

The chain links TRBV6-4 to TRBJ2-6; TRBD1 agrees at 9 bases. The CDR3 loop spans 18 amino acids. From germline, CDR1 is MRHNA and CDR2 SNTAGT. The J segment lost 0 bases and the V segment lost 0 bases, leaving 3 bases of the junction unmatched. The DNA of the CDR3 is TGTGCCAGCAGTGACTCCGGGACAGGGACCTCTGGGGCCAACGTCCTGACTTTC. It specifies CASSDSGTGTSGANVLTF.

V usage is TRBV9 and J usage is TRBJ1-3, with D hard to call. The CDR3 totals 14 residues. Trimming left V 1 base short and J 0 bases short, with 5 bases between. Looked up from germline, CDR1 is SGDLS and CDR2 is YYNGEE. The CDR3 DNA sequence: TGTGCCAGCAGCGTATCAGACTCTGGAAACACCATATATTTT. The encoded protein is CASSVSDSGNTIYF.

CDR3 in DNA: TGTGCCAGCAGCGCCGGACAGGGAAACACCATATATTTT. Translating gives CASSAGQGNTIYF. This chain links TRBV13 with TRBJ1-3; D might be TRBD1 (6 bases). Germline V gene lookup returns CDR1 PRHDT and CDR2 FYEKMQ (reference sequence). The CDR3 has 13 residues. Between the trimmed V and J ends, which lost 5 bases and 4 bases, there was a span of 9 bases.

V is TRBV7-6 and J is TRBJ2-2; D is possibly TRBD2 (6 bases). Germline CDR1 is SGHVS and CDR2 is FNYEAQ. The ends were cut back, 1 base at V and 2 bases at J, with 23 bases in the middle. There are 20 residues in the CDR3. CDR3 loop: CASSLGRWGLSPINTGELFF. The CDR3 DNA follows: TGTGCCAGCAGCTTAGGACGATGGGGACTGAGCCCAATTAACACCGGGGAGCTGTTTTTT.

V is TRBV13 and J is TRBJ1-1, with D maybe TRBD1 (6 bases). V gave up 5 bases and J gave up 7 bases, with 11 bases separating them. The CDR3 covers 12 residues. Germline assignment: CDR1 PRHDT and CDR2 FYEKMQ (reference sequence). CDR3 nucleotides: TGTGCCAGCAGCCTGGGGGCAGGTGAAGCTTTCTTT. Translation gives CASSLGAGEAFF. Supplemented by reference TRBV13 and TRBJ1-1, the full variable domain reads AAGVIQSPRHLIKEKRETATLKCYPIPRHDTVYWYQQGPGQDPQFLISFYEKMQSDKGSIPDRFSAQQFSDYHSELNMSSLELGDSALYFCASSLGAGEAFFGQGTRLTVV.

The rearrangement links TRBV4-2 to TRBJ2-1, with D maybe TRBD2 (6 bases). V lost 5 bases and J lost 4, with 12 bases in between. There are 14 residues in the CDR3. Germline CDR1 is LGHNA and CDR2 is YNFKEQ. This chain's CDR3 is CASSFPGLYNEQFF. The CDR3 nucleotides read TGTGCCAGCAGCTTCCCGGGACTTTACAATGAGCAGTTCTTC.

The chain employs TRBV7-6 and TRBJ2-1; weak D call: TRBD2 (6 bases). The germline V gene has CDR1 SGHVS and CDR2 FNYEAQ. This CDR3 region has 14 residues. The V end was cut by 6 bases, the J end by 8 bases, with 17 bases between. DNA of the CDR3: TGTGCCAGCAGACCGGGACTCCAGTCCCATGAGCAGTTCTTC. Protein sequence: CASRPGLQSHEQFF.

This clone was recorded only once. The V gene is TRBV29-1, the J gene TRBJ1-1, with 7 nucleotides matching TRBD1. Trimming at V came to 6 bases and at J to 2 bases, leaving 9 bases not matched to a gene. Looked up from germline, CDR1 is SQVTM and CDR2 is ANQGSEA. CDR3 length: 14 residues. CDR3 in amino acids: CSVLGGTVNTEAFF. In DNA, the CDR3 is TGCAGCGTCCTAGGGGGGACAGTAAACACTGAAGCTTTCTTT.

The CDR3 nucleotides are TGCGCCAGCAGCCAAGCTCGGGACATCTGGAATGAGCAGTTCTTC. Protein product: CASSQARDIWNEQFF. The chain couples TRBV4-1 to TRBJ2-1; TRBD1 is a possible D gene (6 bases). The CDR3 extends over 15 amino acids. The V gene lost 1 base and the J gene lost 7 bases, with 14 bases spanning the gap. Germline V gene lookup returns CDR1 MGHRA and CDR2 YSYEKL.

CDR3 sequence reads: CASSLDSPNNQPQHF. The CDR3 nucleotides read TGCGCCAGCAGCCTCGACAGTCCGAACAATCAGCCCCAGCATTTT. The rearrangement uses TRBV5-1 and TRBJ1-5; maybe TRBD1 (5 bases). This CDR3 region has 15 residues. V was shortened by 4 bases and J by 3 bases, with 14 bases between the two germline ends. CDR1 and CDR2 from the germline V gene are SGHRS and YFSETQ.

The chain has TRBV2 and TRBJ1-5; 9 bases are shared with TRBD1. The junction had 5 bases not matched to a gene; V was cut back by 6 bases and J by 5 bases. CDR1 SNHLY and CDR2 FYNNEI come from the germline V gene. CDR3 length: 14 amino acids. CDR3 amino acids: CASSQDRGDQPQHF. CDR3 nucleotides: TGTGCCAGCAGCCAGGACAGGGGCGATCAGCCCCAGCATTTT.

This clone was recorded once. The chain uses TRBV18 and TRBJ1-5, with D unresolved. V was shortened by 2 bases and J by 7 bases, with 6 bases between the two germline ends. Germline CDR1 is KGHSH and CDR2 is LQKENI. CDR3 length: 12 amino acids. CDR3 protein: CASSPSGQPQHF. Here the CDR3 DNA reads TGTGCCAGCTCACCATCGGGGCAGCCCCAGCATTTT.

The chain combines TRBV5-1 with TRBJ2-3; 8 nucleotides agree with TRBD2. Germline CDR1 and CDR2: SGHRS and YFSETQ. This CDR3 contains 15 residues. V shed 0 bases, J shed 4 bases, and the junction held 4 bases outside the gene matches. The CDR3 loop reads CASSLGEREPDTQYF. The CDR3 DNA reads TGCGCCAGCAGCTTGGGGGAGCGGGAGCCAGATACGCAGTATTTT.

The gene calls are TRBV6-5 and TRBJ1-1; no clear D gene. Germline loops: CDR1 MNHEY, CDR2 SVGAGI. This CDR3 is built from 11 residues. Trimming took off 6 bases at V and 0 bases at J, with 2 bases between the two ends. CDR3 in DNA: TGTGCCAGCAGCATGAACACTGAAGCTTTCTTT. Its protein product is CASSMNTEAFF.

The chain has TRBV29-1 and TRBJ2-7; 9 nucleotides match TRBD1. The CDR3 loop spans 13 amino acids. Germline loops: CDR1 SQVTM, CDR2 ANQGSEA. V gave up 5 bases and J gave up 6 bases; unmatched junction bases: 8. This CDR3 is CSVHRDREAEQYF. DNA for the CDR3: TGCAGCGTTCACCGGGACAGGGAAGCCGAGCAGTACTTC.

V is TRBV19 and J is TRBJ2-1; TRBD2 aligns across 8 bases. Unmatched junction bases numbered 8, after V lost 3 bases and J lost 7 bases. Germline loops: CDR1 LNHDA, CDR2 SQIVND (reference sequence). This CDR3 comprises 15 residues. The CDR3 loop is CASSIAGGDWNEQFF. CDR3 sequence (DNA): TGTGCCAGTAGTATTGCGGGGGGAGACTGGAATGAGCAGTTCTTC.